The rows below give T cell receptor beta chains drawn from one sample of a study of blood T cell repertoires in COVID-19. Method: immunoSEQ multiplex PCR; TCRdb's copy keeps in-frame clones and lacks some. The sample comprises roughly 190,000 clones, 80% to 90% of which are singletons, and 20% rests with the top ten. Sequenced input: peripheral blood. The receptors stem from a human donor in a cohort sampled during active COVID-19. Both conserved end residues are part of each CDR3. A D gene is named only where the DNA matches it firmly. Clone size, where shown, is once, few, many, or a class for clones that have expanded.

TRBV7-7	TRBJ2-5	NA	NA	TGTGCTAGCAGCTTAGGTCAGGGGAGTTCAGAGACCCAGTACTTC	CASSLGQGSSETQYF
TRBV5-1	TRBJ2-1	NA	TRBD2	TGCGCCAGCAGAGCGGGATTCAACAATGAGCAGTTCTTC	CASRAGFNNEQFF
TRBV4-1	TRBJ1-2	many	NA	TGCGCCAGCAGCCATCCGGCGGCGGTCTCGCACACCTTC	CASSHPAAVSHTF
TRBV6-4	TRBJ2-3	NA	TRBD2	TGTGCCAGCAGTGAGCTTACTAGCGGTGGCCCAGATACGCAGTATTTT	CASSELTSGGPDTQYF
TRBV3-1/TRBV3-2	TRBJ1-2	NA	NA	TGTGCCAGCAGCCACGCAGGGAACACCTATGGCTACACCTTC	CASSHAGNTYGYTF
TRBV20-1	TRBJ2-4	once	NA	TGCAGTGCTAGTCGGCAGGGGACGAACTTAGCCAAAAACATTCAGTACTTC	CSASRQGTNLAKNIQYF
TRBV5-1	TRBJ2-5	NA	TRBD2	TGCGCCAGCTCCACTAGCGGACCGCGGGGCCAGTACTTC	CASSTSGPRGQYF
TRBV2	TRBJ1-4	NA	NA	TGTGCCAGCAGCCCCTCTCGGGAAAAACTGTTTTTT	CASSPSREKLFF
TRBV5-1	TRBJ1-3	NA	NA	TGCGCCAGCAGCTTGGTCGGACAAGGGTCTGGAAACACCATATATTTT	CASSLVGQGSGNTIYF
TRBV7-9	TRBJ1-3	NA	NA	TGTGCCAGCAGCTTAGCCGCCGGGTACACCATATATTTT	CASSLAAGYTIYF
TRBV2	TRBJ1-2	NA	NA	TGTGCCAGCAGCGTAGAGGGTAGGAGTGGCTACACCTTC	CASSVEGRSGYTF
TRBV18	TRBJ2-7	NA	NA	TGTGCCAGCTCACCACAGTTGGGGGGTAACGAGCAGTACTTC	CASSPQLGGNEQYF
TRBV24-1	TRBJ2-1	NA	NA	TGTGCCACCAGTGCCCCGGGTGACAATGAGCAGTTCTTC	CATSAPGDNEQFF
TRBV7-9	TRBJ1-5	NA	NA	TGTGCCAGCAGCCGATCGACGCAGGGGTTGCCCCAGCATTTT	CASSRSTQGLPQHF
TRBV3-1/TRBV3-2	TRBJ2-1	NA	TRBD2	TGTGCCAGCAGCCAAGCTCCTAGCGGCAAGGAGCAGTTCTTC	CASSQAPSGKEQFF
TRBV19	TRBJ2-1	few	NA	TGTGCCAGCTCGGACAGTTTTTCTGAGCAGTTCTTC	CASSDSFSEQFF
TRBV28	TRBJ2-1	NA	TRBD2	TGTGCCAGCATCAATAGGCGGGGGTACAATGAGCAGTTCTTC	CASINRRGYNEQFF
TRBV15	TRBJ2-7	NA	NA	TGTGCCACCAGCAGGGGACACTCAGTCTCCTACGAGCAGTACTTC	CATSRGHSVSYEQYF
TRBV6-5	TRBJ1-5	NA	NA	TGTGCCAGCAGGCCGGACAATAATCAGCCCCAGCATTTT	CASRPDNNQPQHF
TRBV7-2	TRBJ2-3	NA	TRBD2	TGTGCCAGCGGATTTGCGGGACTAGTTACAGATACGCAGTATTTT	CASGFAGLVTDTQYF
TRBV18	TRBJ1-1	NA	TRBD1	TGTGCCAGCTCACCGAGGACAGGGTACATGAACACTGAAGCTTTCTTT	CASSPRTGYMNTEAFF
TRBV5-4	TRBJ2-1	NA	TRBD2	TGTGCCAGCAGCTTAGGGGCGGGAGGCCGTTACAATGAGCAGTTCTTC	CASSLGAGGRYNEQFF
TRBV29-1	TRBJ1-1	NA	NA	TGCAGCGTTGCTTCCACTCTGAACACTGAAGCTTTCTTT	CSVASTLNTEAFF
TRBV19	TRBJ1-2	NA	NA	TGTGCCAGTACCTATCCGGGGGGCTGGGGCTACACCTTC	CASTYPGGWGYTF
TRBV5-1	TRBJ1-5	NA	NA	TGCGCCAGCAGCTTGGATGGCGACAGGTCGGTTCAGCCCCAGCATTTT	CASSLDGDRSVQPQHF
TRBV15	TRBJ2-1	NA	TRBD1	TGTGCCACCAGCAGCCCACGAACAGGGGTCAATGAGCAGTTCTTC	CATSSPRTGVNEQFF
TRBV27	TRBJ2-1	NA	TRBD2	TGTGCCAGCAGTACCCGACTAGCGACGTATGAGCAGTTCTTC	CASSTRLATYEQFF
TRBV2	TRBJ1-2	once	TRBD1	TGTGCCAGCGATAGTTCGGGGCAGGGGGATGGCTACACCTTC	CASDSSGQGDGYTF
TRBV4-1	TRBJ2-3	NA	TRBD2	TGCGCCAGCAGCCAATTATTTCGGGAGGGCACAGATACGCAGTATTTT	CASSQLFREGTDTQYF
TRBV14	TRBJ2-1	NA	TRBD2	TGTGCCAGCAGCCCCCTCAGCGGGAGCTCCTACAATGAGCAGTTCTTC	CASSPLSGSSYNEQFF
TRBV4-2	TRBJ2-3	NA	NA	TGTGCCAGCAGCCAAGGACAGAGCACAGATACGCAGTATTTT	CASSQGQSTDTQYF
TRBV28	TRBJ1-2	NA	NA	TGTGCCAGCACCCCCGACAGGATGAGCTACACCTTC	CASTPDRMSYTF
TRBV5-5	TRBJ1-5	NA	NA	TGTGCCAGCAGCTTGTACGGGGAGCCGTCTCAGCCCCAGCATTTT	CASSLYGEPSQPQHF
TRBV6-5	TRBJ2-1	NA	NA	TGTGCCAGCAGCTCCCCGGGAGCTAAGCAGTTCTTC	CASSSPGAKQFF
TRBV15	TRBJ1-6	NA	NA	TGTGCCACCAGCAGAGATTTAGGAGCACCCCTCCACTTT	CATSRDLGAPLHF
TRBV18	TRBJ2-3	NA	NA	TGTGCCAGCTCACCAATCGTTGGTAGCGACACAGATACGCAGTATTTT	CASSPIVGSDTDTQYF
TRBV28	TRBJ2-2	NA	NA	TGTGCCAGCAGCCACGGACAGGCGGGGATCGGGGAGCTGTTTTTT	CASSHGQAGIGELFF
TRBV11-3	TRBJ2-5	once	NA	TGTGCCAGCTCCCCGGGACTGGGGCCCCGAGAGACCCAGTACTTC	CASSPGLGPRETQYF
TRBV3-1/TRBV3-2	TRBJ2-7	NA	TRBD2	TGTGCCAGCAGCCAAGATATAGCGGGACCCCGGGAGCAGTACTTC	CASSQDIAGPREQYF
TRBV27	TRBJ1-2	NA	NA	TGTGCCAGCAGTTTACTCGGTGCTAACTATGGCTACACCTTC	CASSLLGANYGYTF
TRBV5-1	TRBJ1-1	NA	TRBD1	TGCGCCAGCAGCTTGGAGGGGGCGTCTGCTGAAGCTTTCTTT	CASSLEGASAEAFF
TRBV28	TRBJ2-2	once	NA	TGTGCCAGCAGTTCGCCCCTAGGCAGGGCGAACACCGGGGAGCTGTTTTTT	CASSSPLGRANTGELFF
TRBV24-1	TRBJ2-5	NA	TRBD1	TGTGCCACCAGTGATTTCCAGGGGGCGCGGGAGACCCAGTACTTC	CATSDFQGARETQYF
TRBV4-1	TRBJ1-4	NA	TRBD1	TGCGCCAGCAGCCGCGGACAGGGAGCATATGAAAAACTGTTTTTT	CASSRGQGAYEKLFF
TRBV7-8	TRBJ1-5	NA	NA	TGTGCCAGCAGCTTAGAATTCAGGGGGCCCCAGCATTTT	CASSLEFRGPQHF
TRBV6-5	TRBJ1-6	NA	NA	TGTGCCAGCAGTTCTCAGGGTATTTCACCCCTCCACTTT	CASSSQGISPLHF
TRBV18	TRBJ1-2	NA	NA	TGTGCCAGCTCACCGGACGGGGAAAGGGGCTACACCTTC	CASSPDGERGYTF
TRBV7-3	TRBJ2-2	NA	NA	TGTGCCAGCAGCTTAACTACGGTTCCCGCGGAGCTGTTTTTT	CASSLTTVPAELFF
TRBV5-1	TRBJ1-1	few	NA	TGCGCCAGCAGCCAATCCAACACTGAAGCTTTCTTT	CASSQSNTEAFF